The 14 T cell receptor beta chains below all came from one sample that was sequenced in a study of long-term antiretroviral therapy in people with HIV (dated by TCRdb to between 2021 and 2024). Sequencing of the TRB variable region was done with the immunoSEQ hsTCRB v3.0 assay at survey level resolution. Here the immuneACCESS table is served through TCRdb, limited to in-frame sequences with V and J called. Missing clones are a known gap in these copies; in checked studies unresolved V genes cover under half, and the rest lacks a known reason. The sample yields roughly 32,000 clones; 85% were counted once. The biggest ten clones account for 3.5% to 5% of the sample. The material was unsorted PBMCs, obtained approximately 3.3 years after starting antiretroviral therapy. The receptors come from a man between 18 and 35 years old with HIV.

Concerning this clone: The sample holds other DNA sequences that translate to the same CDR3. The chain recombines TRBV7-9 with TRBJ1-1; D not certain. This CDR3 is 12 amino acids long. Per the germline V gene, CDR1 is SEHNR and CDR2 is FQNEAQ (reference sequence). V shed 1 base and J shed 5 bases, with 5 bases lying between them. The CDR3 region is CASSLGRTEAFF. CDR3 in DNA: TGTGCCAGCAGCTTAGGGCGGACTGAAGCTTTCTTT. Complete variable domain (other parts from reference TRBV7-9 and TRBJ1-1): DTGVSQNPRHKITKRGQNVTFRCDPISEHNRLYWYRQTLGQGPEFLTYFQNEAQLEKSRLLSDRFSAERPKGSFSTLEIQRTEQGDSAMYLCASSLGRTEAFFGQGTRLTVV.

The gene calls are TRBV4-3 and TRBJ2-7, with D uncertain. The CDR3 is 13 amino acids. V was cut by 0 bases and J by 4 bases, with 7 bases left in between. Germline V CDR1 and CDR2: LGHNA, YSLEER. CDR3 region: CASSQDNGYEQYF. CDR3 sequence (DNA): TGCGCCAGCAGCCAAGATAACGGATACGAGCAGTACTTC.

V usage is TRBV6-5 and J usage is TRBJ2-6; 8 positions match TRBD1. Per germline, CDR1 MNHEY and CDR2 SVGAGI. V was clipped by 5 bases and J by 12 bases; unmatched bases: 6. CDR3 length equals 13 residues. CDR3 residues: CASSPTGDSVLTF. CDR3 coding DNA: TGTGCCAGCAGTCCGACAGGGGACAGCGTCCTGACTTTC.

J is TRBJ2-7 and V is TRBV28, with 8 positions matching TRBD2. With 2 bases clipped from V and 5 bases from J, the junction kept 8 bases outside the gene matches. The CDR3 has 15 amino acids. Looked up from germline, CDR1 is MDHEN and CDR2 is SYDVKM. CDR3 residues: CASSLPHAGGHEQYF. The CDR3 nucleotides read TGTGCCAGCAGTTTACCTCACGCGGGGGGCCACGAGCAGTACTTC.

The rearrangement links TRBV7-9 to TRBJ2-1; TRBD1 might be the D (5 bases). CDR3 length: 14 residues. Germline V gives CDR1 SEHNR, CDR2 FQNEAQ (reference sequence). Trimming shortened V by 5 bases and J by 8 bases, and 16 bases separated the two germline ends. The CDR3: CASSGGPLGDEQFF. The CDR3 DNA reads as TGTGCCAGCAGCGGCGGTCCCCTAGGGGATGAGCAGTTCTTC.

This clone was seen a single time. The chain uses TRBV5-5 and TRBJ1-5, with 8 bases aligning to TRBD1. The CDR3 contains 16 residues. Trimming at V came to 0 bases and at J to 5 bases, leaving 7 bases not matched to a gene. CDR1 and CDR2 from the germline V gene are SGHKS and YYEKEE (reference sequence). CDR3 in amino acids: CASSLAARGLDQPQHF. CDR3 DNA sequence: TGTGCCAGCAGCTTGGCCGCCAGGGGGCTGGATCAGCCCCAGCATTTT.

V gene TRBV19 combines with J gene TRBJ2-7; tentatively, D is TRBD1 or TRBD2 (6 bases each). The CDR3 length is 13 residues. Per germline, CDR1 LNHDA and CDR2 SQIVND (reference sequence). The V end lost 5 bases, the J end lost 7 bases, and 15 bases lay between the germline ends. The CDR3 DNA follows: TGTGCCAGTAGTTGGCAGGGGAGGAGTGAGCAGTACTTC. Its protein is CASSWQGRSEQYF.

The chain uses TRBV9 and TRBJ2-7; no clear D. The V gene lost 2 bases and the J gene lost 5 bases, with 17 bases spanning the gap. CDR1 and CDR2 (germline): SGDLS, YYNGEE. CDR3 length: 15 residues. The CDR3 here is CASSVRTASPHEQYF. As DNA, the CDR3 is TGTGCCAGCAGCGTTCGGACGGCTTCCCCCCACGAGCAGTACTTC.

This clone was seen a handful of times. One junction end disagrees with the germline gene, perhaps due to a read error. This chain connects TRBV7-9 to TRBJ2-4, with D unresolved. The CDR3 consists of 12 residues. From germline, CDR1 is SEHNR and CDR2 FQNEAQ (reference sequence). CDR3 coding DNA: TGTGCCAGCAGCTCATTAAGCTTATTCGGTGAATTC. It codes for CASSSLSLFGEF.

J is TRBJ2-5 and V is TRBV15; 10 bases line up with TRBD1. Germline-derived CDR1 and CDR2 are LNHNV and YYDKDF (reference sequence). The CDR3 length is 15 residues. V was pared by 2 bases and J by 3 bases, with 3 bases of the junction left unmatched. This CDR3 reads CATSRTGTGEETQYF. In DNA, the CDR3 is TGTGCCACCAGCAGAACTGGGACAGGGGAAGAGACCCAGTACTTC.

The rearrangement joins TRBV4-3 to TRBJ2-7; TRBD2 agrees at 7 bases. CDR1 and CDR2 from the germline V gene are LGHNA and YSLEER. CDR3 length: 15 residues. With 0 bases clipped from V and 2 bases from J, the junction kept 4 bases outside the gene matches. Here the CDR3 reads CASSQDMGGTYEQYF. The CDR3 bases are TGCGCCAGCAGCCAAGATATGGGGGGGACCTACGAGCAGTACTTC.

This clone was seen only once. The chain links TRBV15 to TRBJ1-3; D gene ambiguous. From germline, CDR1 is LNHNV and CDR2 YYDKDF (reference sequence). V shed 0 bases and J shed 4 bases, with 7 bases lying between them. The CDR3 extends over 14 amino acids. Here the CDR3 DNA reads TGTGCCACCAGCAGAGATCTAGAGGGAAACACCATATATTTT. It yields the protein CATSRDLEGNTIYF.

In its sample, this clone was seen a few times. This chain links TRBV21-1 with TRBJ1-2. TRBV21-1 is labeled a pseudogene. The CDR3 loop spans 16 amino acids. CDR3 amino acids: CASSKAWGGANYGYTF. The CDR3 bases are TGTGCCAGCAGCAAAGCCTGGGGGGGTGCTAACTATGGCTACACCTTC.

This chain uses TRBV27 with TRBJ2-2; TRBD2 is a possible D gene (5 bases). In germline, CDR1 is MNHEY, CDR2 SMNVEV (reference sequence). There are 13 residues in the CDR3. V lost 5 bases and J 1 base, leaving 5 bases between the germline ends. The DNA of the CDR3 is TGTGCCAGCAGTCGGGGGAACACCGGGGAGCTGTTTTTT. This sequence encodes CASSRGNTGELFF.